This record concerns one T cell receptor (beta chain) sequence. Its matching antigen is unknown. A read error may explain this, as a much larger clone is one base away. Pregnancy or lactation, uncontrolled infections and other autoimmune diseases were grounds for excluding patients. The PBMCs were taken from approximately 11 ml of fresh peripheral blood. This record belongs to a study of Graves' ophthalmopathy and Graves' hyperthyroidism. Study outcomes and limitations: In blood appeared most of the expanded thyroid clonotypes whose frequency exceeded 0.001.

As the template, RNA transcripts were used to amplify TCR beta CDR3 regions. HTBI primers were employed in first-round RT-PCR, then a second-round multiplex PCR followed. TCRdb independently ran MiXCR on the multiplex PCR reads; one entry per CDR3 protein. The sample shows almost 750,000 distinct CDR3 sequences, about 44% of them seen only once. This CDR3 spans 13 amino acids. The germline V gene has CDR1 WSHSY and CDR2 SAAADI. Trimming cost V 6 bases and J 3 bases, with 11 bases left between them. The source material was peripheral blood. The chain uses TRBV10-2 and TRBJ1-1; D ambiguous. This sequence originates from an adult man with Graves' ophthalmopathy. CDR3 bases: TGCGCCAGCAGGATGGACGAGGACACTGAAGCTTTCTTT. This sequence encodes CASRMDEDTEAFF.